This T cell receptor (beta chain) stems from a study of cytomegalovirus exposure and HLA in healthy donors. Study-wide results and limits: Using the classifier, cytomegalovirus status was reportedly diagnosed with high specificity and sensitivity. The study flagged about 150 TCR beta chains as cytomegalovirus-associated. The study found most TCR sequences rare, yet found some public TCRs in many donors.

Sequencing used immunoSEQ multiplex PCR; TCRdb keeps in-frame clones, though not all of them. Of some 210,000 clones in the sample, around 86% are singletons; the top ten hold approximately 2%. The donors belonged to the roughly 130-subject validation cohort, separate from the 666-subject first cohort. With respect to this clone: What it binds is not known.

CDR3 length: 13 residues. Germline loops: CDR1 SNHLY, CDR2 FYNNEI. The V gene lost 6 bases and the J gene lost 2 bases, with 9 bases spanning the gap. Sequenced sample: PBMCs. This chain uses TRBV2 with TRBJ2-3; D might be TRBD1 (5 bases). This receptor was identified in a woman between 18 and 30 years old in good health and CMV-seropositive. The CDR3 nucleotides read TGTGCCAGCAGCCAGACAGCCACAGATACGCAGTATTTT. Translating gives CASSQTATDTQYF. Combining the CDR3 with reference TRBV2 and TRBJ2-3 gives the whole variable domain EPEVTQTPSHQVTQMGQEVILRCVPISNHLYFYWYRQILGQKVEFLVSFYNNEISEKSEIFDDQFSVERPDGSNFTLKIRSTKLEDSAMYFCASSQTATDTQYFGPGTRLTVL.